This T cell receptor beta chain emerged from a study of a mutant IDH1 vaccine in newly diagnosed glioma. Trimming pared 6 bases from V and 8 bases from J, leaving 16 bases between. CDR1 SGHTA and CDR2 FQGNSA come from the germline V gene. This CDR3 is 13 amino acids long. Time point meaning: week 23, last vaccination. One vaccine dose held 300 ug of mutant IDH1 20-mer peptide and came with topical imiquimod. For this clone: Its specificity is not known.

The data were produced by immunoSEQ multiplex PCR, yet TCRdb's version contains in-frame clones alone and is incomplete. The sample has 10,000 to 11,000 clones; around 88% are singletons. This rearrangement joins TRBV7-2 to TRBJ1-2; D is unclear. The receptor was derived from a woman aged 35 to 49 with glioma. Some clones in this sample may be carry-over from other donors' samples. The sample here was PBMCs, taken from a glioma patient whose treatment included an IDH1 peptide vaccine. CDR3: CASSPGLVRGYTF. The CDR3 DNA sequence: TGTGCCAGCAGTCCCGGATTAGTGCGGGGCTACACCTTC.